This TCR beta chain was recorded in a study of metastatic and nonmetastatic thyroid tumors. Authors' processing steps: Built for papillary thyroid cancer, a distant-metastasis classifier drew on CDR3 differences across clinicopathological groups. TCRdb reanalyzed the PCR reads with MiXCR. TCRdb's processing, not the authors' own work, is the source of the V and J calls. The repertoire holds approximately 30,000 clones, with 16% as singletons. Germline values: CDR1 MDHEN, CDR2 SYDVKM. The CDR3 sequence is 11 residues long. V lost 9 bases and J lost 11, with 16 bases in between. Patients had received no treatment of any kind before thyroid surgery. This clone was detected a few times.

The rearrangement joins TRBV28 to TRBJ1-1, with D possibly TRBD1 on 6 matching bases. The sequence was obtained from a male donor with papillary thyroid cancer or a benign thyroid nodule (not recorded which). Some clones in this sample may be carry-over from other donors' samples. The sequenced sample consisted of blood. CDR3 sequence (DNA): TGTGCCAGTGGTACAGGGAGTTCGGCTTTCTTT. It specifies CASGTGSSAFF.